This T cell receptor (beta chain) is drawn from a study of radiotherapy plus CTLA-4 blockade in lung cancer. This clone was seen only a few times. Measured with immunoSEQ multiplex PCR; TCRdb has only the in-frame clones, and not every one. The table lists 89,000 or so clones, 82% of them singletons. Between the trimmed V and J ends, which lost 7 bases and 2 bases, there was a span of 12 bases. CDR3 length equals 14 residues. CDR1 and CDR2 (germline): MDHEN, SYDVKM. The rearrangement uses TRBV28 and TRBJ2-1, with a weak D call TRBD2 (6 bases). Sequencing was performed on peripheral blood, taken from a patient treated with radiotherapy plus ipilimumab. The receptor was isolated from a human donor with non-small cell lung cancer who had a partial response to radiotherapy plus ipilimumab. The CDR3 region is CASTMGGTYNEQFF. The CDR3 DNA sequence: TGTGCCAGCACCATGGGAGGAACCTACAATGAGCAGTTCTTC.